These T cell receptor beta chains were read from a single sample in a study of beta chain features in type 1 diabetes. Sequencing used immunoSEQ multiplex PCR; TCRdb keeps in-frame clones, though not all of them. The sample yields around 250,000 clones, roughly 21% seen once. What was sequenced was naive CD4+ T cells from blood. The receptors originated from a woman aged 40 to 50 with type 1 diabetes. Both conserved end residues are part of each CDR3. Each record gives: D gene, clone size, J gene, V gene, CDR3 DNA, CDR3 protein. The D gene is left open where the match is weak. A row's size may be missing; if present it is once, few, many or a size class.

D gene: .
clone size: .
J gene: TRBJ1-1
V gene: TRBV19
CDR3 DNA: TGTGCCACCTACCCGGGACATACATCGAACACTGAAGCTTTCTTT
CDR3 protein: CATYPGHTSNTEAFF

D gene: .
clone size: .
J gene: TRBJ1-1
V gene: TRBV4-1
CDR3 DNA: TGCGCCAGCAGCCAAGACGGGGGGATGAACACTGAAGCTTTCTTT
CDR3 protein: CASSQDGGMNTEAFF

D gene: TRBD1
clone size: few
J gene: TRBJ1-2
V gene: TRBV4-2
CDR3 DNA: TGTGCCAGCAGCCAAGGGACAGGGAACTATGGCTACACCTTC
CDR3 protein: CASSQGTGNYGYTF

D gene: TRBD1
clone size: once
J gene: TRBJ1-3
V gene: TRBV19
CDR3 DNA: TGTGCCAGTAGTATGGACAGGGCCCGAAACACCATATATTTT
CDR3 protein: CASSMDRARNTIYF

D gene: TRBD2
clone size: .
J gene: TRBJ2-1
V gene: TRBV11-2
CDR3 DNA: TGTGCCAGCAGCTCCCTCCGGGGAGGGAGGAATGAGCAGTTCTTC
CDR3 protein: CASSSLRGGRNEQFF

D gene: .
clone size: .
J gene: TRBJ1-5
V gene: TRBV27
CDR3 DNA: TGTGCCAGCAGTTTATTGGGGCGGGGTAATCAGCCCCAGCATTTT
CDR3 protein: CASSLLGRGNQPQHF

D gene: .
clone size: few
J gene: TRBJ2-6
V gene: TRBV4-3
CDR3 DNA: TGCGCCAGCAGCCAAGCAGCGTCCGGGGCCAACGTCCTGACTTTC
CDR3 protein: CASSQAASGANVLTF

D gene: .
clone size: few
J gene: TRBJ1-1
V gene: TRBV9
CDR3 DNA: TGTGCCAGCAGCTCCATCCCGGGGGCTGAAGCTTTCTTT
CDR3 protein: CASSSIPGAEAFF

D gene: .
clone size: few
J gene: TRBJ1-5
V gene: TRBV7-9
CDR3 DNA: TGTGCCAGCAGCTTAGAGCAGGGCAATCAGCCCCAGCATTTT
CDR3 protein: CASSLEQGNQPQHF

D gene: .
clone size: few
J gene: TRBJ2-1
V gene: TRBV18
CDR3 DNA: TGTGCCAGCTCACTCCGACAAGTTGGGAATGAGCAGTTCTTC
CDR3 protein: CASSLRQVGNEQFF

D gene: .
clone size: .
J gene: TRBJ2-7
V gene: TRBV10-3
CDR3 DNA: TGTGCCATCACTGGACAGAGAAACTACGAGCAGTACTTC
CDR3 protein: CAITGQRNYEQYF

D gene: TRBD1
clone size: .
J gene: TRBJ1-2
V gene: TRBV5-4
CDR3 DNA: TGTGCCAGCAGCTTCCCGGGCGAGGACAGGGGGACACGGCGCTATGGCTACACCTTC
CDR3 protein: CASSFPGEDRGTRRYGYTF

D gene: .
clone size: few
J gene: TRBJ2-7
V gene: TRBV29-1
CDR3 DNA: TGCAGCGTTGGAGGCGGTGGGGGGATTTACGAGCAGTACTTC
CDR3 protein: CSVGGGGGIYEQYF

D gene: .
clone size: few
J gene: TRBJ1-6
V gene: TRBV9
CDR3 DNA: TGTGCCAGCAGCGTCTCCAGGGAAAATTCACCCCTCCACTTT
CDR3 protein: CASSVSRENSPLHF

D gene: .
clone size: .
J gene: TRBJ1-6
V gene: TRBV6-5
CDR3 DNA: TGTGCCAGCAGGCGTACGGGTAATTCACCCCTCCACTTT
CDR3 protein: CASRRTGNSPLHF

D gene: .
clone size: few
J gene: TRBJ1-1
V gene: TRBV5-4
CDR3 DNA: TGTGCCAGCAGTTTCCCCGAGGGAAGGGCCAACACTGAAGCTTTCTTT
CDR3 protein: CASSFPEGRANTEAFF

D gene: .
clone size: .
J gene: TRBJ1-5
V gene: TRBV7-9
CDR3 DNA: TGTGCCAGCAGCTTAGGAGTCCAGCCCCAGCATTTT
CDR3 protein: CASSLGVQPQHF

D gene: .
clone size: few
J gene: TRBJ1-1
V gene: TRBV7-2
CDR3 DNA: TGTGCCAGCAGCTCGCTCCAGGGGACCACTGAAGCTTTCTTT
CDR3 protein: CASSSLQGTTEAFF

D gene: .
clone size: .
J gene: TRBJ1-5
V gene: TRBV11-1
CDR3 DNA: TGTGCCAGCAGTGTTGGGCACCCTAATCAGCCCCAGCATTTT
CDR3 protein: CASSVGHPNQPQHF

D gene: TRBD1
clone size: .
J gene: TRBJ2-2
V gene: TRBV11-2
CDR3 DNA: TGTGCCAGCAGCTTCGGGACAGGGCAACCCGGGGAGCTGTTTTTT
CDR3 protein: CASSFGTGQPGELFF

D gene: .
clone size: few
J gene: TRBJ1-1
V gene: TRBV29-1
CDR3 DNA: TGCAGCGTTGAACGGCAGGCGAACACTGAAGCTTTCTTT
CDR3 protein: CSVERQANTEAFF

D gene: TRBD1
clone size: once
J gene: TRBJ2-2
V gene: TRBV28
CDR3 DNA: TGTGCCAGCAGAGACAGGGCGAGCACCGGGGAGCTGTTTTTT
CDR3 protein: CASRDRASTGELFF

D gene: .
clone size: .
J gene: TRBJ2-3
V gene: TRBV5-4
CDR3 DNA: TGTGCCAGCAGCCCCCACGGCGGTCTAAACACAGATACGCAGTATTTT
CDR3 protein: CASSPHGGLNTDTQYF

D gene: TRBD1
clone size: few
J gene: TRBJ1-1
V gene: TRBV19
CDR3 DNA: TGTGCCAGTAGTCCCTGGGACAGACCCATGAACACTGAAGCTTTCTTT
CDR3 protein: CASSPWDRPMNTEAFF

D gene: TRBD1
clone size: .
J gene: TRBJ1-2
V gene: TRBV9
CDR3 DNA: TGTGCCAGCAGCACCGGACAGGAAAACTATGGCTACACCTTC
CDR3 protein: CASSTGQENYGYTF

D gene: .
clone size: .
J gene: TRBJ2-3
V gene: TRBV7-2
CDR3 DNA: TGTGCCAGCAGCTTAGCCAGGGTAGATACGCAGTATTTT
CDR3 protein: CASSLARVDTQYF

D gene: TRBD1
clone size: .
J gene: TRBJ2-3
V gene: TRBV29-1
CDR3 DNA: TGCAGCGTGGGGGGACAGGGGGTAGGTTACACAGATACGCAGTATTTT
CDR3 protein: CSVGGQGVGYTDTQYF

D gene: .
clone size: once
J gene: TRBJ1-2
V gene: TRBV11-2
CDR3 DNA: TGTGCCAGCAGCTTCTCAGGGGATGGCTACACCTTC
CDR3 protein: CASSFSGDGYTF

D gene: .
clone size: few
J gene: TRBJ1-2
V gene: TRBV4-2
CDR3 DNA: TGTGCCAGCAGCCAAGATAGTGCCGCGGCAGGGTTCTACACCTTC
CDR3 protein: CASSQDSAAAGFYTF

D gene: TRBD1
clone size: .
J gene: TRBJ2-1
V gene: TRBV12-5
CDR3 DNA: TGTGCTAGTGGTTTGGTACCAGGGGGTGAGCAGTTCTTC
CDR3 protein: CASGLVPGGEQFF

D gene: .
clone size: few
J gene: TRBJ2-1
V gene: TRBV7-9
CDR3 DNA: TGTGCCAGCAGCTTAGCCCGCGAATACAATGAGCAGTTCTTC
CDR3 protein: CASSLAREYNEQFF

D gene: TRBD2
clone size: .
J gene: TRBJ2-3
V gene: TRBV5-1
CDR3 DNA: TGCGCCAGCAGCCCACTAGCGGGAGGTGAAGATACGCAGTATTTT
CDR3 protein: CASSPLAGGEDTQYF

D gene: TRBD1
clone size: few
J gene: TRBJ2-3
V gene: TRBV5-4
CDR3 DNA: TGTGCCAGCAGCACGGGACAGGGCTCAGATACGCAGTATTTT
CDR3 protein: CASSTGQGSDTQYF

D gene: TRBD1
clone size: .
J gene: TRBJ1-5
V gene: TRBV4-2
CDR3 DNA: TGTGCCAGCAGCCAGAGGGACAGGGGAGATCAGCCCCAGCATTTT
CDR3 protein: CASSQRDRGDQPQHF

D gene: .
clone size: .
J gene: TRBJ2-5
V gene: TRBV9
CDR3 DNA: TGTGCCAGCAGTACTACAACACAAGAGACCCAGTACTTC
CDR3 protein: CASSTTTQETQYF

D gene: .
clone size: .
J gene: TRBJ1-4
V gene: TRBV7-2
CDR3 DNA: TGTGCCAGCAGCTTACAGGCGGAGGTGAATGAAAAACTGTTTTTT
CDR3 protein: CASSLQAEVNEKLFF

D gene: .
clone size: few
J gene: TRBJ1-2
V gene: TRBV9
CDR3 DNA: TGTGCCAGCAGCCCTCGTGGCAGTGGCTACACCTTC
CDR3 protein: CASSPRGSGYTF

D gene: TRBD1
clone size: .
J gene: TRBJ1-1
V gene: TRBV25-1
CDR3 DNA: TGTGCCAGCAGTGAGCCAGGGGGCATCCCTGAAGCTTTCTTT
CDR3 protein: CASSEPGGIPEAFF

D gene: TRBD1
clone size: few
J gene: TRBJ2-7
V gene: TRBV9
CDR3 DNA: TGTGCCAGCAGCGTCCGGGACAGGGGATACGAGCAGTACTTC
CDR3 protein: CASSVRDRGYEQYF

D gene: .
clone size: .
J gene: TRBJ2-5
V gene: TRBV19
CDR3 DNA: TGTGCCAGTAGTATTCGTCAGGCCCTAGAGACCCAGTACTTC
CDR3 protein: CASSIRQALETQYF

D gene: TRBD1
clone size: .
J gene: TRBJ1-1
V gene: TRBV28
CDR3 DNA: TGTGCCATCACGACAGGGACGAACACTGAAGCTTTCTTT
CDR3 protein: CAITTGTNTEAFF

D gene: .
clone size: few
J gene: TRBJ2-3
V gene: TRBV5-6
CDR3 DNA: TGTGCCAGCAGCTTGGCGGTAGCGGATAACACAGATACGCAGTATTTT
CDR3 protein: CASSLAVADNTDTQYF

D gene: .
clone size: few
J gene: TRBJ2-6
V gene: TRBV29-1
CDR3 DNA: TGCAGCGTTGCGATAGGGGGCTCTGGGGCCAACGTCCTGACTTTC
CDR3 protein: CSVAIGGSGANVLTF

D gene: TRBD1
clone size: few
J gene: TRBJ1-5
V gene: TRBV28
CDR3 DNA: TGTGCCAGCAGTTTTTTGCTGGACAGGGGAGTTAGGGGCAATCAGCCCCAGCATTTT
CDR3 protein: CASSFLLDRGVRGNQPQHF

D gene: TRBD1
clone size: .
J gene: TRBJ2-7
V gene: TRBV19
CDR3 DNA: TGTGCCAGTAGTATAGAGGACAGGGGCGGGAACGAGCAGTACTTC
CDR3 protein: CASSIEDRGGNEQYF

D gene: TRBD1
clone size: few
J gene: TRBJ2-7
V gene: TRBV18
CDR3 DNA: TGTGCCAGCTCGCCTGGGACAGGTGAATACGAGCAGTACTTC
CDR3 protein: CASSPGTGEYEQYF

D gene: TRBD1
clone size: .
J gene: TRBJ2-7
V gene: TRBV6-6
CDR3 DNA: TGTGCCAGCAGTCGGACAGGGAGTCAGGCCTACGAGCAGTACTTC
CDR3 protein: CASSRTGSQAYEQYF